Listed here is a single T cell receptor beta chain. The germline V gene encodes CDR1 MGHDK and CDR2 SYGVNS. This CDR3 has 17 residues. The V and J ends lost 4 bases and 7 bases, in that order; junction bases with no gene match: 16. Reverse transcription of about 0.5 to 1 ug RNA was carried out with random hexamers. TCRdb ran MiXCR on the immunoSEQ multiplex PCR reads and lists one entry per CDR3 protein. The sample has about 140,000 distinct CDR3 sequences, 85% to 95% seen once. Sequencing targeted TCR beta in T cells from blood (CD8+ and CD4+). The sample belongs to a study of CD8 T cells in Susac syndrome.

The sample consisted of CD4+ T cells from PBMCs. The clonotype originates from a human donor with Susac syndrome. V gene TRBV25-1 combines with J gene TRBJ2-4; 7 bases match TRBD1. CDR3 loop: CASSALQGYVGVNIQYF. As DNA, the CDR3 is TGTGCCAGCAGTGCCCTACAGGGGTACGTTGGTGTGAACATTCAGTACTTC.